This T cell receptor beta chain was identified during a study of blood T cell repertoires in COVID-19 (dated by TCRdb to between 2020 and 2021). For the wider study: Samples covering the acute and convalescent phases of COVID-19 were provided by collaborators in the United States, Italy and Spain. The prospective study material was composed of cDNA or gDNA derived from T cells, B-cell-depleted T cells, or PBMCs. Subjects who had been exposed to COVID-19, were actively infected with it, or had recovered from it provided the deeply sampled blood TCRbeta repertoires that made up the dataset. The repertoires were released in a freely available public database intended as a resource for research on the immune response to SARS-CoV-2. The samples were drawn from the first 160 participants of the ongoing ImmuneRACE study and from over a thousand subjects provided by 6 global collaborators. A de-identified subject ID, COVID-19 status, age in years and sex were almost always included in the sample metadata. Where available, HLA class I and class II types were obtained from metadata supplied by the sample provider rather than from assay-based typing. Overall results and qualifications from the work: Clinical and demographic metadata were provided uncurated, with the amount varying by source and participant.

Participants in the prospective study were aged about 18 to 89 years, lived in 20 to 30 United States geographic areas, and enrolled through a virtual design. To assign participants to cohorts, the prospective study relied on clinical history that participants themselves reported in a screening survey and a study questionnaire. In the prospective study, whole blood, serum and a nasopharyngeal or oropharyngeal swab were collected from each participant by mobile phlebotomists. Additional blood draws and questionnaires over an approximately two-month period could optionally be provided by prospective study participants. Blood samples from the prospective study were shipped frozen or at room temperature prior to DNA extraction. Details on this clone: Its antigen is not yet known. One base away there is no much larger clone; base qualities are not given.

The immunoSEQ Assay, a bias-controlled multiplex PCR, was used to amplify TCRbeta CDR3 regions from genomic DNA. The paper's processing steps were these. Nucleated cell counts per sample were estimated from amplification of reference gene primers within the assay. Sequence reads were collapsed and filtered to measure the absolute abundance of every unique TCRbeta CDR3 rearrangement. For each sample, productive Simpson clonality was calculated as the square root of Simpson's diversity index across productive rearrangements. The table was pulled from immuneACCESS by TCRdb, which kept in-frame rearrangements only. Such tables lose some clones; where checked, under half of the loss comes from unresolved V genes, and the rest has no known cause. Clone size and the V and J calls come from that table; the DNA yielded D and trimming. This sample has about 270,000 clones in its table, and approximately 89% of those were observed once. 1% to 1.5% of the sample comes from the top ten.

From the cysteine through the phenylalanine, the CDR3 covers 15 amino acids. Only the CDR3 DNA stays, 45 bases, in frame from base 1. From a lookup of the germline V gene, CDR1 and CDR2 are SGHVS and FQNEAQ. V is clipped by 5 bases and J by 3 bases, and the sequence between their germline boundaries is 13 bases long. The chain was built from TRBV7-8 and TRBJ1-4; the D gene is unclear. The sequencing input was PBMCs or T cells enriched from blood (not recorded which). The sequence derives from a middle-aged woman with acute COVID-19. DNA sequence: TGTGCCAGCAGCCCGAGGGCTGTGGCTAATGAAAAACTGTTTTTT. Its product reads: CASSPRAVANEKLFF.